These 17 T cell receptor beta chains originate from one sample sequenced in a study of CD8+ T cells in alopecia areata. The authors extracted RNA and reverse transcribed it into cDNA as the sequencing template. TCRdb keeps only in-frame clones here, not all; method: immunoSEQ multiplex PCR. The sample contains over 90,000 clones, 45% to 60% of which appear only once. Sequenced sample: CD4+ T cells sorted from blood. Receptor source: a human donor in good health.

The gene calls are TRBV7-8 and TRBJ1-3; unclear D gene. Trimming cost V 5 bases and J 2 bases, with 16 bases left between them. Germline values: CDR1 SGHVS, CDR2 FQNEAQ. The CDR3 runs to 16 residues. For the CDR3, the DNA is TGTGCCAGCAGCCCGGGCCGACTCATCACTGGAAACACCATATATTTT. Translated: CASSPGRLITGNTIYF.

In DNA, the CDR3 is TGTGCCAGCAGTCGCGTCGTCTCTGCCGGGGCCAACGTCCTGACTTTC. This sequence encodes CASSRVVSAGANVLTF. V usage is TRBV27 and J usage is TRBJ2-6; D remains ambiguous. Germline V gives CDR1 MNHEY, CDR2 SMNVEV (reference sequence). Trimming removed 5 bases at V and 4 bases at J, with 15 bases between. The CDR3 runs to 16 residues.

This clone was seen a few times. As DNA, the CDR3 is TGTGCCTTGGGCCGACAACAGTTCTTC. Its protein product is CALGRQQFF. The J gene is TRBJ2-1, the V gene TRBV30; D is undetermined. Trimming left V 7 bases short and J 13 bases short, with 11 bases between. The length of the CDR3 is 9 residues. Germline CDR1 is GTSNPN and CDR2 is SVGIG (reference sequence).

The chain links TRBV29-1 to TRBJ2-7, with D tentatively TRBD1 (6 bases). V dropped 7 bases and J dropped 2 bases, with 18 bases sitting between them. The CDR3 extends over 14 amino acids. Germline V gene lookup returns CDR1 SQVTM and CDR2 ANQGSEA. The CDR3: CSAAEGVSPYEQYF. The CDR3 DNA reads as TGCAGCGCTGCCGAGGGGGTATCTCCCTACGAGCAGTACTTC.

This chain joins TRBV7-9 and TRBJ1-1; D uncertain. Germline CDR1 is SEHNR and CDR2 is FQNEAQ (reference sequence). Trimming took off 3 bases at V and 0 bases at J, with 8 bases between the two ends. The CDR3 is 14 residues long. CDR3 amino acids: CASSLDRLNTEAFF. The CDR3 bases are TGTGCCAGCAGCTTGGACCGATTGAACACTGAAGCTTTCTTT.

A few counts support this clone. The chain is built from TRBV5-1 and TRBJ1-2; D possibly corresponds to TRBD1 (5 bases). CDR3 size: 16 residues. Per the germline V gene, CDR1 is SGHRS and CDR2 is YFSETQ. Trimming left V 5 bases short and J 3 bases short, with 20 bases between. The CDR3: CASSPTGTPWDYGYTF. The CDR3 nucleotides read TGCGCCAGCAGTCCCACCGGGACTCCTTGGGACTATGGCTACACCTTC.

J is TRBJ1-6 and V is TRBV5-1; D uncertain. Germline CDR1 and CDR2: SGHRS and YFSETQ. The CDR3 totals 17 residues. Trimming cost V 0 bases and J 0 bases, with 10 bases left between them. The CDR3 DNA sequence: TGCGCCAGCAGCTTGGGGCCCGAGAGCTCCTATAATTCACCCCTCCACTTT. This sequence encodes CASSLGPESSYNSPLHF.

The chain links TRBV29-1 to TRBJ2-5, with 8 bases matching TRBD1. V lost 4 bases, J lost 2 bases, and 3 bases stayed unmatched. In germline, CDR1 is SQVTM, CDR2 ANQGSEA. The CDR3 sequence is 13 residues long. The CDR3: CSVGQGAQETQYF. The CDR3 DNA sequence: TGCAGCGTTGGGCAGGGGGCTCAAGAGACCCAGTACTTC. The full variable domain, in which reference TRBV29-1 and TRBJ2-5 provide the parts outside the CDR3, is SAVISQKPSRDICQRGTSLTIQCQVDSQVTMMFWYRQQPGQSLTLIATANQGSEATYESGFVIDKFPISRPNLTFSTLTVSNMSPEDSSIYLCSVGQGAQETQYFGPGTRLLVL.

This chain uses TRBV11-2 with TRBJ1-1; 7 bases map to TRBD1. This CDR3 region has 17 residues. Germline lookup yields CDR1 SGHAT and CDR2 FQNNGV. V gave up 4 bases and J gave up 0 bases; unmatched junction bases: 11. The CDR3 loop is CASSWPPGQTMNTEAFF. The DNA of the CDR3 is TGTGCCAGCAGCTGGCCCCCGGGACAGACTATGAACACTGAAGCTTTCTTT.

The chain carries TRBV10-3 and TRBJ2-7; D may be TRBD2 (6 bases). V lost 4 bases to trimming and J lost 5 bases, with 18 bases between them. Germline V gene data show CDR1 as ENHRY and CDR2 as SYGVKD. This CDR3 is built from 15 residues. The CDR3 loop is CAISATRGPVHEQYF. CDR3 DNA sequence: TGTGCCATCAGTGCAACGCGGGGACCCGTCCACGAGCAGTACTTC.

The J gene is TRBJ2-7, the V gene TRBV28; the D gene could be TRBD1 or TRBD2 (5 bases each). The CDR3 runs to 14 residues. CDR1 is MDHEN and CDR2 is SYDVKM in the germline V gene. The ends were cut back, 5 bases at V and 2 bases at J, with 13 bases in the middle. The CDR3: CASSLGTVPYEQYF. In nucleotides, the CDR3 is TGTGCCAGCAGTCTCGGGACGGTCCCCTACGAGCAGTACTTC.

The chain is built from TRBV25-1 and TRBJ1-6; D is possibly TRBD1 (5 bases). Germline-derived CDR1 and CDR2 are MGHDK and SYGVNS. The V gene lost 4 bases and the J gene lost 8 bases, with 15 bases spanning the gap. The CDR3 contains 15 residues. CDR3 loop: CASSGDGRAYSPLHF. The CDR3 region has the DNA TGTGCCAGCAGTGGAGACGGCAGGGCTTATTCACCCCTCCACTTT.

This clone was recorded at least ten times. The rearrangement uses TRBV5-4 and TRBJ2-4; a weak D match, TRBD1 (5 bases). This CDR3 spans 14 amino acids. Trimming stripped 2 bases from V and 0 bases from J, with 6 bases between. From germline, CDR1 is SGHNT and CDR2 YYREEE (reference sequence). CDR3 in DNA: TGTGCCAGCAGCTTCCAGGGAGCCAAAAACATTCAGTACTTC. Translating gives CASSFQGAKNIQYF.

This clone was detected ten times or more. This sequence joins TRBV2 and TRBJ2-7, with 8 bases that match TRBD2. CDR1 is SNHLY, CDR2 FYNNEI, per germline. The V segment lost 5 bases and the J segment 2 bases; nucleotides outside the gene matches: 20. The CDR3 has 19 amino acids. For the CDR3, the DNA is TGTGCCAGCAGTCTAATTCTCGAGGAAGTAGCGGGACACACCTACGAGCAGTACTTC. The encoded protein is CASSLILEEVAGHTYEQYF.

This clone was found a few times. The chain employs TRBV4-3 and TRBJ2-7; D is undetermined. The CDR3 covers 17 residues. V lost 2 bases, J lost 2 bases, and 19 bases lay in between. Germline V lookup: CDR1 LGHNA, CDR2 YSLEER. CDR3 amino acids: CASSQSVDDTYPYEQYF. The CDR3 region has the DNA TGCGCCAGCAGCCAATCGGTTGATGACACTTACCCCTACGAGCAGTACTTC.

The rearrangement uses TRBV18 and TRBJ2-1; D is ambiguous. The length of the CDR3 is 11 residues. Germline lookup yields CDR1 KGHSH and CDR2 LQKENI. Trimming left V 8 bases short and J 5 bases short, with 7 bases between. The CDR3 spells CASKIHNEQFF. The DNA for the CDR3 is TGTGCCAGCAAGATCCACAATGAGCAGTTCTTC.

This clone came up a few times. This chain joins TRBV2 and TRBJ2-3, with TRBD1 as a possible D gene (6 bases). The CDR3 extends over 12 amino acids. V lost 4 bases and J 7 bases, leaving 9 bases between the germline ends. CDR1 SNHLY and CDR2 FYNNEI come from the germline V gene. CDR3 nucleotide sequence: TGTGCCAGCAGTGTACAGGGAAATACGCAGTATTTT. Protein product: CASSVQGNTQYF.